Each of the 30 T cell receptor beta chains below was sequenced from the same sample in a study of T cell clonality in common variable immunodeficiency. Profiled with immunoSEQ multiplex PCR; TCRdb holds only in-frame clones, not every one. The data list 10,000 to 12,000 clones, none observed once; around 5.8% falls to the top ten. Their specific antigens are unknown. General study results and limits: In common variable immunodeficiency, TCR beta chains reportedly carried fewer deletions and N-nucleotide insertions.

The sequencing input was peripheral blood mononuclear cells. Receptor source: a human donor with common variable immunodeficiency.

This clone is termed medium-sized. The CDR3 DNA, read in part, is TGTGCCTGGACTAGCGGGAGAGAGACC. This encodes CAWTSGRET. The full CDR3 protein reads CAWTSGRETQYF. The V call is TRBV30, the J call TRBJ2-5; 10 nucleotides agree with TRBD2. The CDR3 extends 3 residues past the end of the read, so its final part is completed from the germline J gene. Germline V CDR1 and CDR2: GTSNPN, SVGIG (reference sequence). The CDR3 consists of 12 residues. V dropped 4 bases and J dropped 4; count of bases not matched to a gene: 0.

This clone has just a few counts. Sequence at one end of the junction differs from germline and may be a read error. The read terminates 3 residues ahead of where the CDR3 ends, so the germline J gene completes it. The chain uses TRBV7-7 and TRBJ2-2; 8 nucleotides line up with TRBD1. From germline, CDR1 is SSHAT and CDR2 FNYEAQ (reference sequence). This CDR3 is built from 15 residues. The CDR3 DNA, read in part, is TGTGCTAGCAGCTGGGGGACAGGAAGTACCGGGGAG. Residues: CASSWGTGSTGE. The entire CDR3 is CASSWGTGSTGELFF.

This clone was found a few times. The CDR3 end lies 3 residues beyond the end of the read and is filled in from the germline J gene. This chain connects TRBV30 to TRBJ2-5, with a tentative D call TRBD1 (5 bases). The CDR3 totals 12 residues. CDR1 and CDR2 from the germline V gene are GTSNPN and SVGIG (reference sequence). V was pared by 4 bases and J by 4 bases, with 10 bases between. The sequenced part of the CDR3 DNA is TGTGCCTGGACCGATAGGGGAGAGACC. Translation gives CAWTDRGET. The CDR3 in full is CAWTDRGETQYF.

The table lists this clone with a few counts. The missing CDR3 end, 3 residues past where the read stops, is filled in from the germline J gene. The chain links TRBV18 to TRBJ2-3; the D gene is possibly TRBD1 (6 bases). Germline assignment: CDR1 KGHSH and CDR2 LQKENI. This CDR3 contains 15 residues. Trimming pared 1 base from V and 1 base from J, leaving 9 bases between. The DNA read from the CDR3 is TGTGCCAGCTCACCACTTCAGGGGCGCACAGATACG. Translating gives CASSPLQGRTDT. From start to end, the CDR3 is CASSPLQGRTDTQYF.

This clone was detected only a few times. Sequencing ends 3 residues short of the CDR3 end; the germline J gene provides the rest. The rearrangement links TRBV2 to TRBJ2-3, with 7 bases lining up with TRBD2. CDR1 and CDR2 (germline): SNHLY, FYNNEI. This CDR3 is built from 14 residues. Trimming removed 6 bases from V and 3 bases from J; junction bases left unmatched: 6. Here the CDR3 reads CASSRTSETDTQYF. The covered CDR3 bases are TGTGCCAGCAGCCGCACTAGCGAAACAGATACG.

This clone has just a few counts. The CDR3 end is not reached by the read, which stops 3 residues before it; the germline J gene fills it in. The rearrangement joins TRBV6-7 to TRBJ2-6, with D hard to call. TRBV6-7 is marked as an open reading frame, function uncertain. This CDR3 spans 16 amino acids. V was shortened by 8 bases and J by 1 base, with 15 bases between the two germline ends. CDR3 DNA, as far as it was read: TGTGCCAGCCAAATAATCGAGACATCTGGGGCCAACGTC. Amino acids: CASQIIETSGANV. The complete CDR3 protein is CASQIIETSGANVLTF.

This clone was counted only a few times. The DNA ends 3 residues before the CDR3 does, and the rest of the CDR3 is filled in from the germline J gene. The chain links TRBV6-2 or TRBV6-3 to TRBJ2-5; TRBD2 agrees at 9 bases. This CDR3 is 15 amino acids long. V lost 6 bases to trimming and J lost 4 bases; unmatched junction nucleotides: 9. CDR1 MNHEY and CDR2 SVGEGT come from the germline V gene. The DNA read from the CDR3 is TGTGCCAGCAGCGTAGCGGGAGCTAGGAGAGAGACC. Translation gives CASSVAGARRET. The whole CDR3 region reads CASSVAGARRETQYF.

Notes on this clone: The read falls 3 residues short of the CDR3 end, and the missing part is taken from the germline J gene. The gene calls are TRBV6-2 or TRBV6-3 and TRBJ1-1; D is possibly TRBD1 (6 bases). The CDR3 has 12 residues. Trimming took off 10 bases at V and 1 base at J, with 10 bases between the two ends. Germline V gene lookup returns CDR1 MNHEY and CDR2 SVGEGT. CDR3 amino acids: CATHRENTEAFF. The CDR3 bases that were read are TGTGCCACCCACAGGGAGAACACTGAA.

Sample share makes this clone medium-sized. Read coverage stops 3 residues before the CDR3 terminus; the germline J gene supplies the remainder. The V gene is TRBV29-1, the J gene TRBJ2-7; TRBD1 matches at 8 bases. The CDR3 consists of 12 residues. After removal of 6 bases from V and 4 bases from J, the junction contained 5 bases not matched to a gene. CDR1 and CDR2 (germline): SQVTM, ANQGSEA. Partial CDR3 DNA: TGCAGCGTCGAAAGACAGGGGTACGAG. This gives the protein CSVERQGYE. The full CDR3 reads CSVERQGYEQYF.

As to this clone: The read comes to an end 3 residues before the CDR3 does, leaving the germline J gene to fill in the end. This chain joins TRBV19 and TRBJ2-6; D might be TRBD1 (5 bases). This CDR3 is built from 14 residues. The V gene lost 8 bases and the J gene lost 2 bases, with 10 bases spanning the gap. Germline CDR1 and CDR2: LNHDA and SQIVND (reference sequence). The CDR3 bases that were read are TGTGCCAGTCAACAGGCTACTGGGGCCAACGTC. Protein sequence: CASQQATGANV. The full CDR3 is CASQQATGANVLTF. Full variable domain (rest looked up from reference TRBV19 and TRBJ2-6): DGGITQSPKYLFRKEGQNVTLSCEQNLNHDAMYWYRQDPGQGLRLIYYSQIVNDFQKGDIAEGYSVSREKKESFPLTVTSAQKNPTAFYLCASQQATGANVLTFGAGSRLTVL.

Sample share makes this clone medium-sized. Read data end 3 residues before the CDR3 end; the end is taken from the germline J gene. The chain has TRBV30 and TRBJ2-2, with D unresolved. Trimming removed 3 bases from V and 6 bases from J, with 11 bases in between. CDR1 and CDR2 from the germline V gene are GTSNPN and SVGIG (reference sequence). The CDR3 consists of 13 residues. CDR3 DNA, as far as it was read: TGTGCCTGGAGGAAAGCGCTACCCGGGGAG. This encodes CAWRKALPGE. The entire CDR3 protein reads CAWRKALPGELFF.

This clone was picked up a small number of times. The read ends 3 residues shy of where the CDR3 ends; the end is completed using the germline J gene. The chain recombines TRBV19 with TRBJ2-5, with TRBD1 matching 7 bases. The germline V gene encodes CDR1 LNHDA and CDR2 SQIVND (reference sequence). V lost 5 bases to trimming and J lost 1 base; unmatched junction nucleotides: 10. The CDR3 covers 16 residues. The CDR3: CASSASSTGIQETQYF. The DNA read from the CDR3 is TGTGCCAGTAGTGCGTCCTCGACAGGGATCCAAGAGACC.

Points on this clone: The sequenced fragment ends 3 residues before the CDR3 boundary, so the rest is inferred from the germline J gene. V is TRBV30 and J is TRBJ1-1, with 7 bases matching TRBD1. V shed 5 bases, J shed 1 base, and the junction held 10 bases outside the gene matches. Germline CDR1 reads GTSNPN; CDR2 reads SVGIG (reference sequence). This CDR3 contains 15 residues. This CDR3 is CAWDAGTVGNTEAFF. The sequenced part of the CDR3 DNA is TGTGCCTGGGACGCCGGGACAGTGGGGAACACTGAA.

A word on this clone: The CDR3 end is not reached by the read, which stops 3 residues before it; the germline J gene fills it in. The gene calls are TRBV6-1 and TRBJ2-5, with D maybe TRBD2 (6 bases). The germline V and J ends were trimmed by 3 bases and 5 bases, with 13 bases remaining between them. Looked up from germline, CDR1 is MNHNS and CDR2 is SASEGT. This CDR3 is built from 14 residues. The CDR3 is CASSDWAGMETQYF. CDR3 DNA, as far as it was read: TGTGCCAGCAGTGACTGGGCGGGGATGGAGACC.

Note on this clone: The read finishes 3 residues shy of the CDR3 end, and the germline J gene is used to complete it. The gene calls are TRBV19 and TRBJ2-5, with a possible D match to TRBD1 (6 bases). Deletions cut 8 bases from V and 1 base from J, with 17 bases between. The germline CDR1 and CDR2 sequences are LNHDA and SQIVND (reference sequence). The CDR3 runs 15 residues. The CDR3 protein is CASALRGQPQETQYF. CDR3 bases read: TGTGCCAGTGCCTTGAGGGGACAACCCCAAGAGACC.

This clone was counted only a few times. The read is 3 residues too short to cover the CDR3 end, so that end is filled in from the germline J gene. The chain recombines TRBV20-1 with TRBJ2-1; tentatively, D is TRBD2 (5 bases). V was trimmed by 4 bases and J by 0 bases, leaving 7 bases between them. The germline V gene has CDR1 DFQATT and CDR2 SNEGSKA (reference sequence). The CDR3 contains 13 residues. The sequenced CDR3 bases are TGCAGTGCTACTAGCAGCTCCTACAATGAG. Translating gives CSATSSSYNE. The entire CDR3 sequence reads CSATSSSYNEQFF.

Points on this clone: The CDR3 end is not reached by the read, which stops 3 residues before it; the germline J gene fills it in. This chain links TRBV5-1 with TRBJ1-3; D gene unclear. The CDR3 spans 14 residues. The germline V gene has CDR1 SGHRS and CDR2 YFSETQ. V was cut by 1 base and J by 1 base, with 6 bases left in between. This chain's CDR3 is CASSLFGSGNTIYF. The CDR3 bases that were read are TGCGCCAGCAGCTTGTTCGGTTCTGGAAACACC.

Many counts were recorded for this clone. The CDR3 loop reads CASSPEQNYGYTF. Incomplete CDR3 DNA: TGTGCCAGCTCACCTGAACAGAACTATGGC. The rearrangement links TRBV18 to TRBJ1-2, with D unresolved. The read falls 3 residues short of the CDR3 end, and the missing part is taken from the germline J gene. Germline V gene sequence: CDR1 KGHSH, CDR2 LQKENI. The CDR3 length is 13 residues. V was trimmed by 3 bases and J by 2 bases, leaving 7 bases between them.

This clone is termed medium-sized (0.01 to 0.1%). The CDR3 is cut off 3 residues early in the read; its end comes from the germline J gene. The chain joins TRBV2 to TRBJ2-7; the D gene is possibly TRBD1 (6 bases). CDR3 length: 13 amino acids. V was trimmed by 6 bases and J by 2 bases, leaving 11 bases between them. Germline V CDR1 and CDR2: SNHLY, FYNNEI. The CDR3 DNA, read in part, is TGTGCCAGCAGAAAACAGGGAACCTACGAG. Protein: CASRKQGTYE. The CDR3, in full, reads CASRKQGTYEQYF.

There are a few counts of this clone. Read sequence stops 3 residues before the CDR3 end, and the germline J gene provides the missing end. The chain carries TRBV19 and TRBJ2-7; tentatively, D is TRBD1 (6 bases). This CDR3 comprises 12 residues. The germline V gene encodes CDR1 LNHDA and CDR2 SQIVND (reference sequence). V lost 9 bases and J 4 bases, leaving 13 bases between the germline ends. The covered CDR3 bases are TGTGCCAGCTCCAAACAGGGATACGAG. Its protein product is CASSKQGYE. The full CDR3 reads CASSKQGYEQYF.

Concerning this clone: The sequence runs out 3 residues before the end of the CDR3; the remainder is reconstructed from the germline J gene. The rearrangement joins TRBV18 to TRBJ2-1; TRBD2 might be the D (6 bases). The CDR3 consists of 15 residues. Trimming stripped 6 bases from V and 9 bases from J, with 21 bases between. In germline, CDR1 is KGHSH, CDR2 LQKENI. The sequenced CDR3 bases are TGTGCCAGCTCCCCGGGTAGCGGAGGGATCGGTGAG. Its translation is CASSPGSGGIGE. The entire CDR3 protein is CASSPGSGGIGEQFF.

Of note for this clone: The read comes to an end 3 residues before the CDR3 does, leaving the germline J gene to fill in the end. The V and J genes are TRBV7-9 and TRBJ1-2, with 8 bases lining up with TRBD1. V was clipped by 4 bases and J by 7 bases; unmatched bases: 11. In germline, CDR1 is SEHNR, CDR2 FQNEAQ (reference sequence). There are 15 residues in the CDR3. CDR3 bases read: TGTGCCAGCAGCTACTGGACAGGGCCGTCTGGTGGC. It translates to CASSYWTGPSGG. The complete CDR3 protein is CASSYWTGPSGGYTF.

Relative to its sample, this clone is medium-sized (0.01 to 0.1%). Coverage ceases 3 residues before the CDR3 finishes, and the germline J gene fills in the end. The chain links TRBV29-1 to TRBJ2-7; 7 nucleotides align to TRBD2. Germline V gene lookup returns CDR1 SQVTM and CDR2 ANQGSEA. Trimming cost V 3 bases and J 2 bases; bases outside gene matches: 10. The CDR3 length is 15 residues. The CDR3 region is CSVEMGGTAPYEQYF. Partial CDR3 DNA: TGCAGCGTTGAGATGGGGGGGACGGCCCCCTACGAG.

This clone was counted a few times. The sequence runs out 3 residues before the end of the CDR3; the remainder is reconstructed from the germline J gene. The gene calls are TRBV18 and TRBJ2-5, with TRBD1 identical over 8 bases. The V gene end was trimmed by 6 bases and the J gene end by 5 bases; junction bases not matched to a gene: 8. CDR1 is KGHSH, CDR2 LQKENI, per germline. CDR3 length: 14 amino acids. The part of the CDR3 DNA that was read is TGTGCCAGCTCTTTCGGACAGGGCGAGGAGACC. Translating it yields CASSFGQGEET. The whole CDR3 sequence reads CASSFGQGEETQYF.

This clone was detected a few times. The read gets to within 3 residues of the CDR3 end, and the germline J gene fills in the rest. The J gene is TRBJ1-2, the V gene TRBV7-9; TRBD1 aligns across 11 bases. This CDR3 contains 15 residues. Unmatched junction bases numbered 9, after V lost 5 bases and J lost 7 bases. Germline V gene sequence: CDR1 SEHNR, CDR2 FQNEAQ (reference sequence). CDR3 loop: CASSAGQGAIGGYTF. CDR3 bases read: TGTGCCAGCAGCGCCGGACAGGGGGCAATTGGTGGC.

On this clone: One end of the junction is discordant with germline, which a read error may explain. CDR3 protein: CASSSRTGNTGELFF. The sequenced part of the CDR3 DNA is TGTGCTAGCAGCTCCCGGACAGGGAACACCGGGGAG. This rearrangement joins TRBV7-7 to TRBJ2-2; 7 bases map to TRBD1. The read ends 3 residues shy of where the CDR3 ends; the end is completed using the germline J gene. This CDR3 spans 15 amino acids. Germline V gene sequence: CDR1 SSHAT, CDR2 FNYEAQ (reference sequence).

This clone was seen a handful of times. Sequencing ends 3 residues short of the CDR3 end; the germline J gene provides the rest. This rearrangement joins TRBV29-1 to TRBJ2-7; 7 positions agree with TRBD1. V gave up 4 bases and J gave up 5 bases; unmatched junction bases: 8. The germline V gene encodes CDR1 SQVTM and CDR2 ANQGSEA. The CDR3 runs to 13 residues. CDR3 DNA (partial): TGCAGCGTTGCGAGACAGGGACCGGACGAG. Its translation: CSVARQGPDE. The whole CDR3 sequence is CSVARQGPDEQYF.

This clone turned up a few times. The read stops 3 residues short of the end of the CDR3; the missing end is completed from the germline J gene. The chain combines TRBV30 with TRBJ2-2, with a tentative D call TRBD1 (6 bases). This CDR3 is 16 amino acids long. Germline CDR1 and CDR2: GTSNPN and SVGIG (reference sequence). V was pared by 0 bases and J by 7 bases, with 18 bases between. CDR3 DNA (partial): TGTGCCTGGAGTGTACAAAGGGGGAGAGGAAGCGGGGAG. Protein product: CAWSVQRGRGSGE. The full CDR3 protein reads CAWSVQRGRGSGELFF.

As regards this clone: The CDR3 is cut off 3 residues early in the read; its end comes from the germline J gene. The chain joins TRBV18 to TRBJ1-3, with 9 bases identical to TRBD1. J lost 4 bases, V lost 5 bases, and 9 bases had no gene match. This CDR3 contains 16 residues. Germline values: CDR1 KGHSH, CDR2 LQKENI. The sequenced CDR3 bases are TGTGCCAGCTCATCGGACAGGGGTTCCACGGGAAACACC. Translating it yields CASSSDRGSTGNT. The CDR3 reads in full as CASSSDRGSTGNTIYF.

By frequency in the sample, this clone is medium-sized. CDR3: CASSSVRLAVYNEQFF. CDR3 DNA, as far as it was read: TGCGCCAGCAGCAGTGTCCGACTAGCGGTCTACAATGAG. This chain connects TRBV5-1 to TRBJ2-1; 9 nucleotides agree with TRBD2. The CDR3 extends 3 residues past the end of the read, so its final part is completed from the germline J gene. CDR1 is SGHRS, CDR2 YFSETQ, per germline. V lost 4 bases to trimming and J lost 3 bases; unmatched junction nucleotides: 8. CDR3 size: 16 residues.